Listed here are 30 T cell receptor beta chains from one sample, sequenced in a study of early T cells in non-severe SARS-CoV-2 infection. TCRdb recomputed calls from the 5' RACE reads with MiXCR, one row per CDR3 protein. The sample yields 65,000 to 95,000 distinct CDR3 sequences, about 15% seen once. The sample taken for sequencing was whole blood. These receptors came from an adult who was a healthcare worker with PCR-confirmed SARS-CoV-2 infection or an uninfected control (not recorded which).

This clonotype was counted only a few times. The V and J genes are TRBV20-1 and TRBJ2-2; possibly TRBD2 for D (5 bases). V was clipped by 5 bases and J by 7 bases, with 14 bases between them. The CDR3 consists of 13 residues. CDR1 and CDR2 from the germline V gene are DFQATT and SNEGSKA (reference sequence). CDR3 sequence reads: CSAVRGGGGELFF. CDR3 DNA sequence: TGCAGTGCTGTCCGGGGTGGTGGCGGGGAGCTGTTTTTT.

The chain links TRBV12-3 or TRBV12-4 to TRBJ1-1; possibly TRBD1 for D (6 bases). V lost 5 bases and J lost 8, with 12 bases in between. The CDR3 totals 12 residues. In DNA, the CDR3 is TGTGCCAGCAGTCCGCGAGGACAGGAAGCTTTCTTT. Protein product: CASSPRGQEAFF.

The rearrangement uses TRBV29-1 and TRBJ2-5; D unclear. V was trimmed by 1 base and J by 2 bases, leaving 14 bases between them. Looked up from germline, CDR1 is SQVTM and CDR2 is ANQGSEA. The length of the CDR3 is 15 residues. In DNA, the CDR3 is TGCAGCGTTGAAGTTTGGTTCCCAGAACAAGAGACCCAGTACTTC. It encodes CSVEVWFPEQETQYF.

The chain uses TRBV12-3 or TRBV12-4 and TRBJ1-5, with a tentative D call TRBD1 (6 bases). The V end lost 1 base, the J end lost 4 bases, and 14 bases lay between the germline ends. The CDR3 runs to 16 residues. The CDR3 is CASSLGTGTQNQPQHF. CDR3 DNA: TGTGCCAGCAGTTTAGGAACCGGGACACAGAATCAGCCCCAGCATTTT.

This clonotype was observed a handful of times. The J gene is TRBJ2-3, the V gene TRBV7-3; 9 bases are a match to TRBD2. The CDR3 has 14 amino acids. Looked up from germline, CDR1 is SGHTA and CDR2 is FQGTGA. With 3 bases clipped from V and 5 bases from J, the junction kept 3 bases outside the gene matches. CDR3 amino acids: CASSFAGGLDTQYF. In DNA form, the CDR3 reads TGTGCCAGCAGCTTCGCGGGAGGGCTAGATACGCAGTATTTT.

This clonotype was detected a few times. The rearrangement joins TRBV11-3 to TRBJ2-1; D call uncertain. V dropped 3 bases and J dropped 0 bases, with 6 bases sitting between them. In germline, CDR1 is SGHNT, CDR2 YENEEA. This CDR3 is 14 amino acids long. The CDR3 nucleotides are TGTGCCAGCAGCTTGGGCGTCTCCTACAATGAGCAGTTCTTC. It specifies CASSLGVSYNEQFF. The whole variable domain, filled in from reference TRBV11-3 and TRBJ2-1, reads EAGVVQSPRYKIIEKKQPVAFWCNPISGHNTLYWYLQNLGQGPELLIRYENEEAVDDSQLPKDRFSAERLKGVDSTLKIQPAELGDSAVYLCASSLGVSYNEQFFGPGTRLTVL.

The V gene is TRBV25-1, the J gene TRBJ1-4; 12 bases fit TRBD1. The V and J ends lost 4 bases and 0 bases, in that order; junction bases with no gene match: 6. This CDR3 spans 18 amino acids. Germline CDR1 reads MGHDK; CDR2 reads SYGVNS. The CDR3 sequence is CASSVGQGAQTTNEKLFF. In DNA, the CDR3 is TGTGCCAGCAGTGTGGGACAGGGGGCACAAACAACTAATGAAAAACTGTTTTTT.

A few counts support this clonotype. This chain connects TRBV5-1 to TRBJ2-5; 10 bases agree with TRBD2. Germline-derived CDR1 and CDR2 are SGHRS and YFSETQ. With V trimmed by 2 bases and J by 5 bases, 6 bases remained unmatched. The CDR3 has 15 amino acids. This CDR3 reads CASSFLAGGGETQYF. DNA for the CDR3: TGCGCCAGCAGCTTCTTAGCGGGAGGAGGGGAGACCCAGTACTTC.

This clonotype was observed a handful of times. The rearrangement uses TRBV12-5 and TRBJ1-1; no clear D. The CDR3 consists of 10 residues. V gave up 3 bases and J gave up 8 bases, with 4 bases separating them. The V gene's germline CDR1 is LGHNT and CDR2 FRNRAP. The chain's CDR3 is CASGFVEAFF. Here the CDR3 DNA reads TGTGCTAGTGGTTTCGTCGAAGCTTTCTTT.

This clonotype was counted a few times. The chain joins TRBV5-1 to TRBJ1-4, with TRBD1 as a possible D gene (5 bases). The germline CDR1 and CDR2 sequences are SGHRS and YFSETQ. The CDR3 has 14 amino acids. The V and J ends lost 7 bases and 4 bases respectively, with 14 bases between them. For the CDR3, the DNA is TGCGCCAGCGCAACCGGGACTCTTAATGAAAAACTGTTTTTT. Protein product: CASATGTLNEKLFF.

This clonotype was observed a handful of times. The CDR3 is CASSIRGARTEAFF. DNA for the CDR3: TGTGCCAGTAGTATCAGGGGGGCGCGCACTGAAGCTTTCTTT. The chain combines TRBV19 with TRBJ1-1; 7 bases map to TRBD1. The CDR3 length is 14 residues. Germline CDR1 reads LNHDA; CDR2 reads SQIVND (reference sequence). V gave up 3 bases and J gave up 4 bases; unmatched junction bases: 5.

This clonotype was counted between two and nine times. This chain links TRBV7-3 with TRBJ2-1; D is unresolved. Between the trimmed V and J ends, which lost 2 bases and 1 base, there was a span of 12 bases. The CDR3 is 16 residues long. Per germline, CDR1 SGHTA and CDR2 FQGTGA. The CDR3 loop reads CASSLSQMGSYNEQFF. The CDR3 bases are TGTGCCAGCAGCTTATCCCAGATGGGTTCCTACAATGAGCAGTTCTTC. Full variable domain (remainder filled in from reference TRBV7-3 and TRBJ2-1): GAGVSQTPSNKVTEKGKYVELRCDPISGHTALYWYRQSLGQGPEFLIYFQGTGAADDSGLPNDRFFAVRPEGSVSTLKIQRTERGDSAVYLCASSLSQMGSYNEQFFGPGTRLTVL.

For the CDR3, the DNA is TGTGCCAGCAGCACCCCCCTTGGGCTAGCGGGACTCACAGATACGCAGTATTTT. Amino acids: CASSTPLGLAGLTDTQYF. V gene TRBV7-6 combines with J gene TRBJ2-3; TRBD2 matches at 9 bases. The CDR3 covers 18 residues. Germline-derived CDR1 and CDR2 are SGHVS and FNYEAQ. Trimming cost V 5 bases and J 2 bases; bases outside gene matches: 14.

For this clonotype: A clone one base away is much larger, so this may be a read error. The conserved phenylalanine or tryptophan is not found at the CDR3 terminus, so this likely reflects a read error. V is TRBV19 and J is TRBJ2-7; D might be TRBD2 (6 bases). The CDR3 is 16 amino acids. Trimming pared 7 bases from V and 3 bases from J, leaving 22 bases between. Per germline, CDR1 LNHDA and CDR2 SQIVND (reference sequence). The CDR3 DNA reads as TGTGCCAGTAAGGGCTCTAGCGCGGGAAAGCACTACGAGCAGTACTAC. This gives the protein CASKGSSAGKHYEQYY.

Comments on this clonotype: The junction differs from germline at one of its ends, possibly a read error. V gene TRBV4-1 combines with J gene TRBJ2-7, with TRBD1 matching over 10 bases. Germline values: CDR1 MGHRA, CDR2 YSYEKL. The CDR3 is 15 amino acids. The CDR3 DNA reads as TGCGCCAGCAGCCCCCGGACAGGGGGTCTATACGAGCAGTACTTT. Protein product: CASSPRTGGLYEQYF.

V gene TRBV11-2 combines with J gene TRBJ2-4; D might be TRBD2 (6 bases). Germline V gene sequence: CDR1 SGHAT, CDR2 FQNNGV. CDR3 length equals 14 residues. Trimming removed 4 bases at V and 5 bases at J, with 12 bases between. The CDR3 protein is CASSSRSGENIQYF. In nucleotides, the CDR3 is TGTGCCAGCAGCTCTCGTTCGGGGGAAAACATTCAGTACTTC.

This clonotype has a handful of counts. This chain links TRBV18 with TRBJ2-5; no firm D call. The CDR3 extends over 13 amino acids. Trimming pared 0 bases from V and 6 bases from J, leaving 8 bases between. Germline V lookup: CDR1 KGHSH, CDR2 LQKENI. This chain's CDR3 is CASSPPVPKTQYF. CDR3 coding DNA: TGTGCCAGCTCACCACCAGTCCCTAAGACCCAGTACTTC. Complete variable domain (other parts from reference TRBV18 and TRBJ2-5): NAGVMQNPRHLVRRRGQEARLRCSPMKGHSHVYWYRQLPEEGLKFMVYLQKENIIDESGMPKERFSAEFPKEGPSILRIQQVVRGDSAAYFCASSPPVPKTQYFGPGTRLLVL.

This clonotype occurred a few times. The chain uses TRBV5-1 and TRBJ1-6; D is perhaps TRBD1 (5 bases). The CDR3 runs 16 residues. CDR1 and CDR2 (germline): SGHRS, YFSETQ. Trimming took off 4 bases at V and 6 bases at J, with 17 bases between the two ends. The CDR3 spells CASSGGTAFSNSPLHF. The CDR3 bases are TGCGCCAGCAGCGGAGGGACGGCGTTTTCTAATTCACCCCTCCACTTT.

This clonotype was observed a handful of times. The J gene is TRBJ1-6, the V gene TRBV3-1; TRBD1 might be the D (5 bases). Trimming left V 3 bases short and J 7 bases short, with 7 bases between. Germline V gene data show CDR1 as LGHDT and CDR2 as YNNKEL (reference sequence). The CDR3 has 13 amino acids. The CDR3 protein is CASSQGPNSPLHF. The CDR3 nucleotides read TGTGCCAGCAGCCAGGGACCAAATTCACCCCTCCACTTT.

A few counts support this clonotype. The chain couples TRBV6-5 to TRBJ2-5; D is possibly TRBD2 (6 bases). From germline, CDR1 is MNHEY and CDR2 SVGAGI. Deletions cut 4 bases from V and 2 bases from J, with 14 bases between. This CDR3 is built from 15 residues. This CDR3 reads CASSWAGSPQETQYF. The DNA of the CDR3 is TGTGCCAGCAGTTGGGCCGGGAGCCCGCAAGAGACCCAGTACTTC.

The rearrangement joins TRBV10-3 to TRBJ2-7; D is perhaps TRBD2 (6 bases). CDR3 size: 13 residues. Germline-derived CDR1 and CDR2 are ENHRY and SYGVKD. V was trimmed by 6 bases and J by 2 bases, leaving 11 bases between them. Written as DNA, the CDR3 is TGTGCCATCAGGAGGGAGGTCACCTACGAGCAGTACTTC. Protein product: CAIRREVTYEQYF.

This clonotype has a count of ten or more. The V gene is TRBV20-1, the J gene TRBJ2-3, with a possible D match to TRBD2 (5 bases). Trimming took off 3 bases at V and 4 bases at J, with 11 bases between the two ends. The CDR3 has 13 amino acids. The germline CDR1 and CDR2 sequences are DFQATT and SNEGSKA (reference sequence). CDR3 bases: TGCAGTGCTAGCCCTTCAGCGGCAGATACGCAGTATTTT. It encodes CSASPSAADTQYF.

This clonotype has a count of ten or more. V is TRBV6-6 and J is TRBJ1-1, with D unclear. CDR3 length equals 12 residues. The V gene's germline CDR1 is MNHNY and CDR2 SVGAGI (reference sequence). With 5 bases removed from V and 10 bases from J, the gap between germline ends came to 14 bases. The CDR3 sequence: CASSLREGGAFF. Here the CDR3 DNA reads TGTGCCAGCAGTCTCCGGGAGGGAGGAGCTTTCTTT.

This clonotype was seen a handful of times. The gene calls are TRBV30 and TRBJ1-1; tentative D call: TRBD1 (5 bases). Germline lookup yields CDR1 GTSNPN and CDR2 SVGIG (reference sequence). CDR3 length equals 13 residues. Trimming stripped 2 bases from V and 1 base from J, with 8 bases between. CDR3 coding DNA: TGTGCCTGGAGTCCGGGACCGAACACTGAAGCTTTCTTT. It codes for CAWSPGPNTEAFF. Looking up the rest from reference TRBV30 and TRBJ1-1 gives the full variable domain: SQTIHQWPATLVQPVGSPLSLECTVEGTSNPNLYWYRQAAGRGLQLLFYSVGIGQISSEVPQNLSASRPQDRQFILSSKKLLLSDSGFYLCAWSPGPNTEAFFGQGTRLTVV.

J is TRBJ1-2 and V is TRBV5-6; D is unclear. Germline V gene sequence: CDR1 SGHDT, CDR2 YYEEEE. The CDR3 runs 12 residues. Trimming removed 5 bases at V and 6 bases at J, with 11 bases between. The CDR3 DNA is TGTGCCAGCAGACAACACGTTGATGGCTACACCTTC. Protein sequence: CASRQHVDGYTF.

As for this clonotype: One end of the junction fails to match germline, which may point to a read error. CDR3 residues: CASSLGPTSGGKVYEQYF. The CDR3 region has the DNA TGTGCTAGCAGCTTAGGGCCAACTAGCGGGGGAAAGGTCTACGAGCAGTACTTC. This sequence joins TRBV7-7 and TRBJ2-7; 11 nucleotides match TRBD2. Germline CDR1 SSHAT, CDR2 FNYEAQ (reference sequence). The CDR3 contains 18 residues. Looking up the rest from reference TRBV7-7 and TRBJ2-7 gives the full variable domain: GAGVSQSPRYKVTKRGQDVTLRCDPISSHATLYWYQQALGQGPEFLTYFNYEAQPDKSGLPSDRFSAERPEGSISTLTIQRTEQRDSAMYRCASSLGPTSGGKVYEQYFGPGTRLTVT.

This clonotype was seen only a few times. CDR3 in amino acids: CASSLQGKLFF. Here the CDR3 DNA reads TGTGCCAGCAGCTTACAAGGAAAACTGTTTTTT. The chain employs TRBV7-2 and TRBJ1-4; no definite D call. The V gene lost 2 bases and the J gene lost 10 bases, with 5 bases spanning the gap. CDR1 is SGHTA, CDR2 FQGNSA, per germline. This CDR3 has 11 amino acids.

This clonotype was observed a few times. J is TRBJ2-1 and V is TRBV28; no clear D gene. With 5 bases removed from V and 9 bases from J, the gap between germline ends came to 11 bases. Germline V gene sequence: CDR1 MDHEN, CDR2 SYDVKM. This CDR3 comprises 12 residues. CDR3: CASSPLFSEQFF. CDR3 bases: TGTGCCAGCAGTCCCCTTTTTAGTGAGCAGTTCTTC.

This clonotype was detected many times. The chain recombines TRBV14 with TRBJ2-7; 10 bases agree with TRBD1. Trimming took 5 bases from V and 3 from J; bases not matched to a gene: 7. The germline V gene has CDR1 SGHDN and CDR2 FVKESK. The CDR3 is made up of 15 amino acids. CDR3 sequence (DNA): TGTGCCAGCAGCGTTCGACAGGGGGCCAGCTACGAGCAGTACTTC. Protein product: CASSVRQGASYEQYF.

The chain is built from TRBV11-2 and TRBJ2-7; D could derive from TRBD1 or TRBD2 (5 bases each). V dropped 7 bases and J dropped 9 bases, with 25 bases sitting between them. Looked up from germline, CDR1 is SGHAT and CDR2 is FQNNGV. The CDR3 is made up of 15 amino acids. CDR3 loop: CASTPPGRNSGGQYF. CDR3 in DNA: TGTGCCAGCACCCCCCCGGGACGAAACTCAGGTGGGCAGTACTTC.